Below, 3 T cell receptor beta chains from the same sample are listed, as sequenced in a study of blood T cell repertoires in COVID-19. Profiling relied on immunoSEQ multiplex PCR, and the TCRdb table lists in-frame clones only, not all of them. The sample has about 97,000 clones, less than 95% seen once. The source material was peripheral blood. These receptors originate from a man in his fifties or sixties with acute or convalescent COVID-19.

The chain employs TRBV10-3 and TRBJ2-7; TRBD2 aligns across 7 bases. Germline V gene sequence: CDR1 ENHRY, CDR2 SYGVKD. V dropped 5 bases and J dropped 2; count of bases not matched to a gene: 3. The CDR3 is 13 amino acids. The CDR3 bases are TGTGCCATCAGTTCCGGGACTACCTACGAGCAGTACGTC. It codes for CAISSGTTYEQYV.

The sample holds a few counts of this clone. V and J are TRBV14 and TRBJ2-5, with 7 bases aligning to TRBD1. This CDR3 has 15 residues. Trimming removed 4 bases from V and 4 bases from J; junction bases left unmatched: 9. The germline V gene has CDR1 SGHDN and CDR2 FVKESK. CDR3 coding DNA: TGTGCCAGCAGCCCGTTTGGCAGGGGGTTAGAGACCCAGTACTTC. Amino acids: CASSPFGRGLETQYF.

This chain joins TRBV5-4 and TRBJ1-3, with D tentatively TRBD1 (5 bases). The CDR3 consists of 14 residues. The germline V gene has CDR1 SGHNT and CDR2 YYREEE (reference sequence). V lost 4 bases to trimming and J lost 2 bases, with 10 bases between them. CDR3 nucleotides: TGTGCCAGCAGCCAGGGTGGCACTGGAAACACCATATATTTT. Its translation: CASSQGGTGNTIYF. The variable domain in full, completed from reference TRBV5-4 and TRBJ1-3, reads ETGVTQSPTHLIKTRGQQVTLRCSSQSGHNTVSWYQQALGQGPQFIFQYYREEENGRGNFPPRFSGLQFPNYSSELNVNALELDDSALYLCASSQGGTGNTIYFGEGSWLTVV.